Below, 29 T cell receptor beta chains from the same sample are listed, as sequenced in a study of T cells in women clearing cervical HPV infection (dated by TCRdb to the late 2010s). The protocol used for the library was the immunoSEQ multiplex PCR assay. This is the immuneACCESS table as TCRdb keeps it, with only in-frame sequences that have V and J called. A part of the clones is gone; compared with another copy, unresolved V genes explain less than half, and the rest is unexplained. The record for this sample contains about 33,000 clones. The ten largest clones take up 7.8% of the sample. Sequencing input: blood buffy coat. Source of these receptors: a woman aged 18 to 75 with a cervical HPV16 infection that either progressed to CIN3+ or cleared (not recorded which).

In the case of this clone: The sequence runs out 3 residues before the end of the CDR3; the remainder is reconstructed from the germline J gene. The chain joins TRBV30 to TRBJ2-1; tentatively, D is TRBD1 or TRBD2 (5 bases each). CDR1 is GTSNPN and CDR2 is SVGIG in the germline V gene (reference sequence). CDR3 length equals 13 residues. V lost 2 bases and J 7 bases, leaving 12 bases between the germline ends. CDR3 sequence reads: CAWSLYEGNEQFF. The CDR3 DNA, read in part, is TGTGCCTGGAGTCTGTATGAGGGGAATGAG.

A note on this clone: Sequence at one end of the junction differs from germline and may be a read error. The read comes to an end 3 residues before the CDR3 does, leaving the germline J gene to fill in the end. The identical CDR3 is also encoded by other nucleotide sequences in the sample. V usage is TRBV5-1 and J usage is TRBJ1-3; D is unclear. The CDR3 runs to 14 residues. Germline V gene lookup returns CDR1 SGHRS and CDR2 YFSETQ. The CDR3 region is CASSFTGVGNTIYF. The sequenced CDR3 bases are TGCGCCAGCAGCTTTACCGGGGTCGGAAACACG.

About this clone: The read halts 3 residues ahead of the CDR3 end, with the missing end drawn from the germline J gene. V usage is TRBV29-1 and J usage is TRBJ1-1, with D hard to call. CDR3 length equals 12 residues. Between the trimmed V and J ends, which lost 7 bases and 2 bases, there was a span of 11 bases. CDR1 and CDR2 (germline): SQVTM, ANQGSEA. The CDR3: CSAGQANTEAFF. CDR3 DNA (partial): TGCAGCGCAGGTCAGGCTAACACTGAA.

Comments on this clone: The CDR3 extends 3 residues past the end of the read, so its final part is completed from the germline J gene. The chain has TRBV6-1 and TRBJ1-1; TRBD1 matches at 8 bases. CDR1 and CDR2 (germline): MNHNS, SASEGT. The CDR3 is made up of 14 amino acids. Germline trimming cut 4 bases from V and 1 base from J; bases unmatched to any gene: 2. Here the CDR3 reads CASSGGQGNTEAFF. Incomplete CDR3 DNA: TGTGCCAGCAGTGGCGGACAGGGGAACACTGAA.

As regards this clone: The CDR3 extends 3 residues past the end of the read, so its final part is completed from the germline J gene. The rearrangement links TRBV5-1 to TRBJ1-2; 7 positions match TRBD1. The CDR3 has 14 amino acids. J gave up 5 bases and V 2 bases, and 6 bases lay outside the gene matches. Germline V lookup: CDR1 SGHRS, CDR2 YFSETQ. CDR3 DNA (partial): TGCGCCAGCAGCTTAACAGGGGCCCTTTATGGC. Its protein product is CASSLTGALYG. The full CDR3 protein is CASSLTGALYGYTF.

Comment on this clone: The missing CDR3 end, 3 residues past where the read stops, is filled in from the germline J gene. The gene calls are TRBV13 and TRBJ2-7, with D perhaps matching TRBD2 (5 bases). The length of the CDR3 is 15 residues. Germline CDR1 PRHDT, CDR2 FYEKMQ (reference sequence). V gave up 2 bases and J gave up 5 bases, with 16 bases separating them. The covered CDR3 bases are TGTGCCAGCAGCTTACCGGGGAGTTATAAGGACGAG. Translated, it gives CASSLPGSYKDE. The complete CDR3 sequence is CASSLPGSYKDEQYF.

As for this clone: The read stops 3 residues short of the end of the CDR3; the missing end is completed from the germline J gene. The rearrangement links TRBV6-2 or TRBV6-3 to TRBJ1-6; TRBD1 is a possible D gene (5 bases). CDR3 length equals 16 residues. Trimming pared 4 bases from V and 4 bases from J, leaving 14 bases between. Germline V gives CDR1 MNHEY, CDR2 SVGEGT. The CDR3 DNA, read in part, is TGTGCCAGCAGTTCAAAGACAGTGCGATATAATTCACCC. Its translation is CASSSKTVRYNSP. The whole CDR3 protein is CASSSKTVRYNSPLHF.

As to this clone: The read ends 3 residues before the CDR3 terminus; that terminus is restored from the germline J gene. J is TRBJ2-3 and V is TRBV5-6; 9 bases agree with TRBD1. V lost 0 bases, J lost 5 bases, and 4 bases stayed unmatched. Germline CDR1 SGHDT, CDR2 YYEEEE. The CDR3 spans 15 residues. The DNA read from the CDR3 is TGTGCCAGCAGCTTGGACGGGACAGGGAAAGATACG. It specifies CASSLDGTGKDT. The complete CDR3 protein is CASSLDGTGKDTQYF.

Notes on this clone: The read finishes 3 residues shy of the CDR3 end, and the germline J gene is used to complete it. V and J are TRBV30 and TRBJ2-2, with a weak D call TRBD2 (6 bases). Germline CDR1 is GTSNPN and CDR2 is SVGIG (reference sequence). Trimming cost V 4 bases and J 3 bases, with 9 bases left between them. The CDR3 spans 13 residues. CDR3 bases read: TGTGCCTGGAACGGCGGGGACACCGGGGAG. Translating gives CAWNGGDTGE. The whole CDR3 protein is CAWNGGDTGELFF.

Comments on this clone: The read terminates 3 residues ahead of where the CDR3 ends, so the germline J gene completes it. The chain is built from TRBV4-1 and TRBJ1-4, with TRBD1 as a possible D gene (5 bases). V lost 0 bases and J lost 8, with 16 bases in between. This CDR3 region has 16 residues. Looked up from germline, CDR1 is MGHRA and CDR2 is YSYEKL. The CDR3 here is CASSQEAGRVGEKLFF. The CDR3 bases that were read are TGCGCCAGCAGCCAAGAGGCAGGGAGGGTGGGGGAAAAA.

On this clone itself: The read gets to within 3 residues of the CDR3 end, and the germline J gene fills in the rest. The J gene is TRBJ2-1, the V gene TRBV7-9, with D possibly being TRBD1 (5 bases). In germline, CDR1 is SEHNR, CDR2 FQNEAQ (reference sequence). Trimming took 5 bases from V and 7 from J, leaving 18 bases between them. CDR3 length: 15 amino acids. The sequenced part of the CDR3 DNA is TGTGCCAGCAGCCCTCCGGACAAGCTTCTTAATGAG. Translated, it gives CASSPPDKLLNE. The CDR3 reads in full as CASSPPDKLLNEQFF.

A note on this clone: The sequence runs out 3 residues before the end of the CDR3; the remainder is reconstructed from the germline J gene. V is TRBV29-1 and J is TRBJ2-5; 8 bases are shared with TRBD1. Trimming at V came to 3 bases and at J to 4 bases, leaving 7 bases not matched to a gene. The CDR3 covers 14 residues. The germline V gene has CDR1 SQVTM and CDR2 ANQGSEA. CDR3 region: CSVDPQGARETQYF. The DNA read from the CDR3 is TGCAGCGTTGACCCCCAGGGGGCCCGAGAGACC.

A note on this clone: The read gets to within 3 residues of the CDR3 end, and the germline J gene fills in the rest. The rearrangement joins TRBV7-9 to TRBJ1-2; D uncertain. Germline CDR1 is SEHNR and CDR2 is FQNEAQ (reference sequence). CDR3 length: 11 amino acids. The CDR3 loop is CASSPGNDYTF. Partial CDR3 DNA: TGTGCCAGCAGCCCGGGTAATGAC. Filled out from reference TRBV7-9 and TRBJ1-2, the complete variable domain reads DTGVSQNPRHKITKRGQNVTFRCDPISEHNRLYWYRQTLGQGPEFLTYFQNEAQLEKSRLLSDRFSAERPKGSFSTLEIQRTEQGDSAMYLCASSPGNDYTFGSGTRLTVV.

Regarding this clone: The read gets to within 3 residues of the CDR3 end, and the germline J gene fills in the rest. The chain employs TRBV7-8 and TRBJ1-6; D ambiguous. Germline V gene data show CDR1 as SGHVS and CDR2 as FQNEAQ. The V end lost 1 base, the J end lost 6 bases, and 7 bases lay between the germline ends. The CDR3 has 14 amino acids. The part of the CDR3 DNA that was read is TGTGCCAGCAGCTTAGTACAGATTAATTCACCC. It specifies CASSLVQINSP. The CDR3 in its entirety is CASSLVQINSPLHF.

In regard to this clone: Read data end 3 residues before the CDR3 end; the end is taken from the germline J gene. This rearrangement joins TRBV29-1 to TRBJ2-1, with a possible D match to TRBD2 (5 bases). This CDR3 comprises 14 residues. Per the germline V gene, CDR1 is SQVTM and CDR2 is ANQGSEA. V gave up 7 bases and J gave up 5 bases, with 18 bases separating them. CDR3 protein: CSAVLGNGDNEQFF. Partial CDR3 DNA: TGCAGCGCTGTTCTCGGGAACGGGGACAATGAG.

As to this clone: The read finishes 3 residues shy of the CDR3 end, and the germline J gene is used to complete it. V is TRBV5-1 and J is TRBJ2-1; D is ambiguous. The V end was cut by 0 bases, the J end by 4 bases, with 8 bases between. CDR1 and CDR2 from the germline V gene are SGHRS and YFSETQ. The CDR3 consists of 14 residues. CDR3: CASSLVPGYNEQFF. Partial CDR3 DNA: TGCGCCAGCAGCTTGGTTCCCGGTTACAATGAG.

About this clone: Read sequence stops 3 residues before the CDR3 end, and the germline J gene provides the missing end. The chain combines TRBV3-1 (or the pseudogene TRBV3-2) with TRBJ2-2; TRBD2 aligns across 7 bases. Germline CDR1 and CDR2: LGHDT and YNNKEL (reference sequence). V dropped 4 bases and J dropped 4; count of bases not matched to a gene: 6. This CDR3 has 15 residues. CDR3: CASSRRDYRTGELFF. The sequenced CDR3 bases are TGTGCCAGCAGCCGTCGGGACTACCGCACCGGGGAG.

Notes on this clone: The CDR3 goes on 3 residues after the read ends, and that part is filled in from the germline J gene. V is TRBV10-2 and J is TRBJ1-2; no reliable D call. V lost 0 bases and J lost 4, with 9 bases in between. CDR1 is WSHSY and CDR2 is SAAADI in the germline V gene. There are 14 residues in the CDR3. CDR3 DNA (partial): TGCGCCAGCAGTGAGTCCCTGACTTCCTATGGC. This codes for CASSESLTSYG. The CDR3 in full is CASSESLTSYGYTF.

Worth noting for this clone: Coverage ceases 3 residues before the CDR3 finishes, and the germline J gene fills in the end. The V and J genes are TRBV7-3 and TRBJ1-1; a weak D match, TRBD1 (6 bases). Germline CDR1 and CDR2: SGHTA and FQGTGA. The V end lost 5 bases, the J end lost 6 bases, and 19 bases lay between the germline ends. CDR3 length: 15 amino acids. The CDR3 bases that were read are TGTGCCAGCAGCACTCAGGGGAAAGGTACTTCTGAA. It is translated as CASSTQGKGTSE. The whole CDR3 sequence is CASSTQGKGTSEAFF.

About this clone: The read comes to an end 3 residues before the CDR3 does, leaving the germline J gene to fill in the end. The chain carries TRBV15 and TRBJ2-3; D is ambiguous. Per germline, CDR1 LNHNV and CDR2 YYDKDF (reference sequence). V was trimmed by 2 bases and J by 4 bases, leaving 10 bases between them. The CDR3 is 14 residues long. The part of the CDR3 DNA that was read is TGTGCCACCAGCAGACACTTAGTGGCAGATACG. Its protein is CATSRHLVADT. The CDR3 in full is CATSRHLVADTQYF.

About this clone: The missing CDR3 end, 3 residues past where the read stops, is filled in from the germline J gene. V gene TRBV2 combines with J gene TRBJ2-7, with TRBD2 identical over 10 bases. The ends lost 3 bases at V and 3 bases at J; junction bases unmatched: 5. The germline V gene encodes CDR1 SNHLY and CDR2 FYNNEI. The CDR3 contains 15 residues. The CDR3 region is CASSEGLAGDYEQYF. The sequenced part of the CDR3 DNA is TGTGCCAGCAGTGAGGGGCTAGCGGGGGACTACGAG.

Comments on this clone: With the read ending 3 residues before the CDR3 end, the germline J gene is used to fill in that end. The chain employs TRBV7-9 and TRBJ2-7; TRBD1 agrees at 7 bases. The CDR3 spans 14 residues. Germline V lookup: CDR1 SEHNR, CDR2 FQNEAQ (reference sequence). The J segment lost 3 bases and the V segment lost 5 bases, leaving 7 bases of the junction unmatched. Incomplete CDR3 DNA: TGTGCCAGCAGCCCCCGGGACAGATACTACGAG. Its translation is CASSPRDRYYE. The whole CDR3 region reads CASSPRDRYYEQYF.

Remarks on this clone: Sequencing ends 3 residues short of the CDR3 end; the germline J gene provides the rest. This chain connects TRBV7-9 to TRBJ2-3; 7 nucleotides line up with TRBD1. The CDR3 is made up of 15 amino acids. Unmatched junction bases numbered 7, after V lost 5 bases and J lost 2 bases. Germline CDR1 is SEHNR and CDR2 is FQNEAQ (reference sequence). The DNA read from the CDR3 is TGTGCCAGCAGCGTCATGACAGGGCTCACAGATACG. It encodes CASSVMTGLTDT. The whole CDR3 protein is CASSVMTGLTDTQYF.

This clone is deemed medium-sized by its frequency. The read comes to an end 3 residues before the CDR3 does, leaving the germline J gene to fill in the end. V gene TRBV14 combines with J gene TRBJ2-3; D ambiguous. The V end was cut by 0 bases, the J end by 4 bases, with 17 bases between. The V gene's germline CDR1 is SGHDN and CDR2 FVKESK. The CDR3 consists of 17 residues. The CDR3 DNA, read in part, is TGTGCCAGCAGCCAAGATCACCGACTGGCTACCCCAGATACG. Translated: CASSQDHRLATPDT. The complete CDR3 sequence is CASSQDHRLATPDTQYF.

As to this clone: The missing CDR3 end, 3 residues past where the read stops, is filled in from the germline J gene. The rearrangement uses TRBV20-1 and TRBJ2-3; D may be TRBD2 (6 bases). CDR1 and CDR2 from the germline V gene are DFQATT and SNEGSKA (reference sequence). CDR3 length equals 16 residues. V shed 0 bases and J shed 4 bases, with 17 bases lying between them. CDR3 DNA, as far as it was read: TGCAGTGCTAGAGACCGATCAGCAGCGGGCGCAGATACG. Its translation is CSARDRSAAGADT. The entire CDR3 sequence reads CSARDRSAAGADTQYF.

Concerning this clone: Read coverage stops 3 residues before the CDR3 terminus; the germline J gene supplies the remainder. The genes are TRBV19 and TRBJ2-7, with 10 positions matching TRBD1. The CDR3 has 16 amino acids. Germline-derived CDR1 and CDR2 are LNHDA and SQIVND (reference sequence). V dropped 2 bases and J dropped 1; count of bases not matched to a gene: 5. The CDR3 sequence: CASSITGQGGSYEQYF. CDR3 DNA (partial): TGTGCCAGTAGTATAACCGGACAGGGGGGATCCTACGAG.

CDR3 bases read: TGTGCCAGCAGCGCGGAGACAGGGAAGGGAACAGATACG. As protein: CASSAETGKGTDT. The CDR3 reads in full as CASSAETGKGTDTQYF. The gene calls are TRBV9 and TRBJ2-3; 7 bases agree with TRBD1. The CDR3 end falls 3 residues outside the read, so it is completed with the germline J gene. Germline CDR1 and CDR2: SGDLS and YYNGEE. The CDR3 has 16 residues. V lost 3 bases and J lost 3; bases outside the gene matches: 10.

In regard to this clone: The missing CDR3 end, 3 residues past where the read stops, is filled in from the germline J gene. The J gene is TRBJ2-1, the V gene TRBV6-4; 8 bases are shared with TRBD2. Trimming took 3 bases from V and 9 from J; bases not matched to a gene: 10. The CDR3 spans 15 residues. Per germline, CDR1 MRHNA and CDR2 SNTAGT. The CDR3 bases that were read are TGTGCCAGCAGTGAATTAGCGGGAAGGGCCTTTGAG. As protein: CASSELAGRAFE. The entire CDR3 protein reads CASSELAGRAFEQFF.

The part of the CDR3 DNA that was read is TGCGCCAGCAGCTTGACAGGGAGCTCCTACGAG. Its translation: CASSLTGSSYE. The complete CDR3 protein is CASSLTGSSYEQYF. V gene TRBV5-1 combines with J gene TRBJ2-7; TRBD1 might be the D (6 bases). The CDR3 is cut off 3 residues early in the read; its end comes from the germline J gene. In germline, CDR1 is SGHRS, CDR2 YFSETQ. The CDR3 runs 14 residues. Deletions cut 1 base from V and 0 bases from J, with 8 bases between.